This is a list of T cell receptor beta chains from one sample in a study of T cell changes during pregnancy in multiple sclerosis. Sequencing was performed with immunoSEQ multiplex PCR; in TCRdb, only in-frame clones are kept and a portion is missing. The sample contains tens of thousands of clones, roughly 92% of which appear only once. The sample in question was peripheral blood, obtained in the third trimester of pregnancy. The origin of the receptors is a female donor in good health, enrolled as a control in a pregnancy study. Both conserved end residues are part of each CDR3. The D gene is left open where the match is weak. Where a row states a size, it is once, few, many or the class of an expanded clone; other rows omit it.

clone size	V gene	D gene	J gene	CDR3 protein	CDR3 DNA
.	TRBV6-1	.	TRBJ2-7	CASSGVGFSYEQYF	TGTGCCAGCAGCGGGGTTGGGTTCTCCTACGAGCAGTACTTC
.	TRBV5-5	.	TRBJ2-7	CASSSPGTTYEQYF	TGTGCCAGCAGCTCGCCGGGTACAACCTACGAGCAGTACTTC
.	TRBV19	.	TRBJ1-1	CASMRAAQKKAFF	TGTGCCAGTATGAGGGCAGCCCAAAAGAAGGCTTTCTTT
.	TRBV5-8	.	TRBJ1-1	CASSPYRERTEAFF	TGTGCCAGCAGCCCCTACAGGGAGCGGACTGAAGCTTTCTTT
.	TRBV7-9	.	TRBJ1-6	CASSAEKGDRSPLHF	TGTGCCAGCAGCGCCGAGAAGGGGGACCGTTCACCCCTCCACTTT
.	TRBV7-2	TRBD1	TRBJ2-7	CASSWGTDLLAEQYF	TGTGCCAGCAGCTGGGGGACAGACCTCCTTGCCGAGCAGTACTTC
.	TRBV6-5	.	TRBJ1-1	CASSVTDNTEAFF	TGTGCCAGCAGTGTAACAGATAACACTGAAGCTTTCTTT
.	TRBV7-2	TRBD1	TRBJ1-6	CASSLAGGGGLSPLHF	TGTGCCAGCAGCTTAGCAGGAGGGGGCGGTTTATCACCCCTCCACTTT
.	TRBV21-1	.	TRBJ2-7	CASSKVKLGYDEQYF	TGTGCCAGCAGCAAAGTAAAACTAGGATACGACGAGCAGTACTTC
.	TRBV19	.	TRBJ1-2	CASSKTLRGPGGYTF	TGTGCCAGTAGCAAAACCCTGCGGGGGCCGGGTGGCTACACCTTC
.	TRBV5-6	.	TRBJ1-5	CASSLQGFNQPQHF	TGTGCCAGCAGCTTGCAGGGTTTCAATCAGCCCCAGCATTTT
.	TRBV5-1	TRBD2	TRBJ2-3	CASSLAATSTDTQYF	TGCGCCAGCAGTCTAGCGGCGACTAGCACAGATACGCAGTATTTT
.	TRBV7-2	TRBD2	TRBJ2-3	CASSAQLAARGTDTQYF	TGTGCCAGCAGCGCCCAACTAGCGGCGAGGGGCACAGATACGCAGTATTTT
.	TRBV29-1	.	TRBJ2-5	CSVGTGLSRQETQYF	TGCAGCGTCGGGACGGGACTGTCACGTCAAGAGACCCAGTACTTC
.	TRBV27	TRBD1	TRBJ2-7	CASSLSAVDRGYEQYF	TGTGCCAGCAGTTTATCGGCCGTGGACAGGGGGTACGAGCAGTACTTC
.	TRBV4-2	.	TRBJ1-1	CASSQDSYTIGAGTEAFF	TGTGCCAGCAGCCAAGATTCTTATACCATAGGGGCGGGAACTGAAGCTTTCTTT
once	TRBV10-2	TRBD1	TRBJ1-2	CATLAPGQGNYGYTF	TGCGCCACCCTAGCCCCGGGACAGGGTAACTATGGCTACACCTTC
.	TRBV30	TRBD2	TRBJ2-2	CAWSITLAGRSTGELFF	TGTGCCTGGAGTATCACCCTAGCGGGACGGAGCACCGGGGAGCTGTTTTTT
.	TRBV28	TRBD1	TRBJ1-5	CASLGQSNQPQHF	TGTGCCAGCTTGGGACAGAGCAATCAGCCCCAGCATTTT
once	TRBV6-1	TRBD1	TRBJ1-5	CASTGQGYQPQHF	TGTGCCAGCACGGGACAGGGGTATCAGCCCCAGCATTTT
.	TRBV13	.	TRBJ2-5	CASSLGTTGETQYF	TGTGCCAGCAGCTTAGGGACGACAGGCGAGACCCAGTACTTC
.	TRBV4-1	.	TRBJ1-2	CASSHLFRRNSLDYGYTF	TGCGCCAGCAGCCATTTATTCCGACGAAACTCCCTAGATTATGGCTACACCTTC
.	TRBV7-3	.	TRBJ2-3	CASSRLREDTQYF	TGTGCCAGCAGCCGACTTAGGGAGGATACGCAGTATTTT
.	TRBV28	TRBD1	TRBJ1-1	CASSAAGGFNPYEAFF	TGTGCCAGCAGTGCCGCAGGGGGCTTTAACCCCTATGAAGCTTTCTTT
.	TRBV28	.	TRBJ2-7	CASSSEGGRSYEQYF	TGTGCCAGCAGTTCTGAGGGAGGTCGCTCCTACGAGCAGTACTTC
.	TRBV4-3	TRBD2	TRBJ2-1	CASSQDSGRSWDEQFF	TGCGCCAGCAGCCAAGATAGCGGGAGAAGTTGGGATGAGCAGTTCTTC
.	TRBV28	TRBD1	TRBJ1-6	CASSTWTGNSPLHF	TGTGCCAGCAGTACATGGACAGGAAATTCACCCCTCCACTTT
.	TRBV27	TRBD2	TRBJ2-1	CASSSPNSGRNNEQFF	TGTGCCAGCAGTTCCCCCAATAGCGGGAGAAACAATGAGCAGTTCTTC
.	TRBV7-2	TRBD2	TRBJ2-2	CASSAAVAGSTGELFF	TGTGCCAGCAGCGCAGCGGTAGCGGGTAGCACCGGGGAGCTGTTTTTT
few	TRBV11-1	.	TRBJ1-1	CASSFLAEAFF	TGTGCCAGCAGCTTTTTAGCCGAAGCTTTCTTT
.	TRBV2	TRBD1	TRBJ2-1	CASSAYRQGYNEQFF	TGTGCCAGCAGCGCCTACCGACAGGGCTACAATGAGCAGTTCTTC
.	TRBV18	.	TRBJ1-2	CASSSRVGTSNYGYTF	TGTGCCAGCTCATCGCGGGTGGGGACATCTAACTATGGCTACACCTTC
.	TRBV7-3	TRBD1	TRBJ2-2	CASSFTGGSGELFF	TGTGCCAGCAGCTTCACAGGGGGCTCCGGGGAGCTGTTTTTT
.	TRBV14	TRBD1	TRBJ1-5	CASSQDLDRADQPQHF	TGTGCCAGCAGCCAGGACTTAGACAGGGCCGATCAGCCCCAGCATTTT
.	TRBV4-3	TRBD1	TRBJ2-7	CASSQDLAGGGEQYF	TGCGCCAGCAGCCAAGATCTAGCAGGGGGTGGCGAGCAGTACTTC
.	TRBV7-9	TRBD1	TRBJ1-2	CASSLGTGLISGYTF	TGTGCCAGCAGCTTAGGGACAGGGTTAATCTCTGGCTACACCTTC
.	TRBV28	TRBD2	TRBJ2-7	CASSILAGASYEQYF	TGTGCCAGCAGCATACTAGCGGGGGCCTCCTACGAGCAGTACTTC
.	TRBV5-8	.	TRBJ1-3	CASSLGADPRGNTIYF	TGTGCCAGCAGCTTGGGGGCAGACCCACGCGGAAACACCATATATTTT
.	TRBV6-6	.	TRBJ1-2	CASSYSNREVYGYTF	TGTGCCAGCAGTTACTCGAATAGGGAGGTCTATGGCTACACCTTC
once	TRBV5-8	.	TRBJ1-4	CASSLGIYEKLFF	TGTGCCAGCAGCTTGGGTATTTATGAAAAACTGTTTTTT
few	TRBV27	.	TRBJ1-4	CASSLAGAGKLFF	TGTGCCAGCAGTTTAGCGGGGGCGGGGAAACTGTTTTTT
.	TRBV5-4	TRBD1	TRBJ2-3	CASSPWTGGYSTDTQYF	TGTGCCAGCAGCCCTTGGACAGGGGGCTATAGCACAGATACGCAGTATTTT
.	TRBV19	.	TRBJ1-4	CASSQTGATNEKLFF	TGTGCCAGTAGTCAGACGGGGGCAACTAATGAAAAACTGTTTTTT
.	TRBV4-3	.	TRBJ2-3	CASSQGGGGPTDTQYF	TGCGCCAGCAGCCAAGGTGGGGGCGGACCCACAGATACGCAGTATTTT
.	TRBV28	TRBD1	TRBJ1-1	CASSSPTGMNTEAFF	TGTGCCAGCAGTTCCCCGACAGGGATGAACACTGAAGCTTTCTTT
.	TRBV28	TRBD2	TRBJ2-4	CATRGLAGVVFRAKNIQYF	TGTGCCACCCGAGGGCTAGCGGGAGTAGTGTTTAGGGCCAAAAACATTCAGTACTTC
.	TRBV6-6	.	TRBJ1-2	CASSSQGFGYGYTF	TGTGCCAGCAGTTCACAGGGATTTGGGTATGGCTACACCTTC
.	TRBV18	.	TRBJ1-5	CASSPRAENQPQHF	TGTGCCAGCTCACCCCGTGCAGAAAATCAGCCCCAGCATTTT
.	TRBV4-2	TRBD1	TRBJ2-7	CASSQGQGWYEQYF	TGTGCCAGCAGCCAAGGACAGGGGTGGTACGAGCAGTACTTC
.	TRBV4-1	TRBD2	TRBJ2-1	CASSQEGAGGRDEQFF	TGCGCCAGCAGCCAAGAAGGAGCGGGAGGGAGGGATGAGCAGTTCTTC
.	TRBV19	.	TRBJ1-1	CASSMVGNTEAFF	TGTGCCAGTAGTATGGTGGGCAACACTGAAGCTTTCTTT
.	TRBV4-3	TRBD1	TRBJ1-4	CASSRQGRNEKLFF	TGCGCCAGCAGCCGACAGGGAAGAAACGAAAAACTGTTTTTT
.	TRBV4-1	TRBD2	TRBJ2-7	CASSQDSNGGFPTYEQYF	TGCGCCAGCAGCCAAGATAGTAACGGGGGGTTCCCCACCTACGAGCAGTACTTC
.	TRBV4-1	TRBD2	TRBJ2-3	CASSSRGATSGNTANTDTQYF	TGCGCCAGCAGCTCCAGAGGCGCGACTAGCGGGAACACGGCGAACACAGATACGCAGTATTTT
.	TRBV6-6	.	TRBJ2-3	CASSLPGTDTQYF	TGTGCCAGCAGTCTCCCGGGGACAGATACGCAGTATTTT